These T cell receptor beta chains were read from a single sample in a study of blood T cell repertoires in COVID-19. Profiling relied on immunoSEQ multiplex PCR, and the TCRdb table lists in-frame clones only, not all of them. The repertoire consists of about 120,000 clones, with roughly 90% occurring once and the leading ten covering about 8%. Sequencing used peripheral blood. The receptors were sampled from a man aged 65-85 years who had recovered from COVID-19. The CDR3 runs from the conserved cysteine through the conserved F or W. Each record gives: CDR3 protein, CDR3 DNA, V gene, D gene, J gene, clone size. D genes are given only for firm matches. Part of the rows lack a size; the others show once, few, many or a class for expanded clones.

cdr3_aa: CASSPWTSNGYTF
cdr3_nt: TGTGCCAGCAGTCCATGGACTTCTAATGGCTACACCTTC
v_call: TRBV6-5
d_call: .
j_call: TRBJ1-2
clone_size: .

cdr3_aa: CASRGVDTQYF
cdr3_nt: TGTGCCAGCAGGGGCGTGGATACGCAGTATTTT
v_call: TRBV5-4
d_call: .
j_call: TRBJ2-3
clone_size: .

cdr3_aa: CASRPRPAGLPDTQYF
cdr3_nt: TGTGCCAGCAGGCCCCGGCCAGCGGGGTTACCAGATACGCAGTATTTT
v_call: TRBV5-6
d_call: TRBD2
j_call: TRBJ2-3
clone_size: once

cdr3_aa: CASSVGTTSTDTQYF
cdr3_nt: TGTGCCAGCAGCGTAGGGACTACCAGCACAGATACGCAGTATTTT
v_call: TRBV9
d_call: .
j_call: TRBJ2-3
clone_size: .

cdr3_aa: CASSTLTGGEENSPLHF
cdr3_nt: TGCGCCAGCAGCACCTTGACAGGGGGCGAAGAGAATTCACCCCTCCACTTT
v_call: TRBV5-1
d_call: TRBD1
j_call: TRBJ1-6
clone_size: .

cdr3_aa: CASGLAGGPQETQYF
cdr3_nt: TGCGCCAGCGGACTAGCGGGAGGACCACAAGAGACCCAGTACTTC
v_call: TRBV5-1
d_call: TRBD2
j_call: TRBJ2-5
clone_size: .

cdr3_aa: CASSNSPRRGHQETQYF
cdr3_nt: TGTGCCAGCAGCAACTCGCCACGCAGGGGCCACCAAGAGACCCAGTACTTC
v_call: TRBV6-2/TRBV6-3
d_call: .
j_call: TRBJ2-5
clone_size: .

cdr3_aa: CAIRGGQGQETQYF
cdr3_nt: TGTGCCATCAGGGGGGGACAGGGACAAGAGACCCAGTACTTC
v_call: TRBV10-3
d_call: TRBD1
j_call: TRBJ2-5
clone_size: .

cdr3_aa: CASSPRAGGSNQPQHF
cdr3_nt: TGTGCCAGTAGTCCCAGGGCAGGGGGGAGCAATCAGCCCCAGCATTTT
v_call: TRBV19
d_call: TRBD1
j_call: TRBJ1-5
clone_size: .

cdr3_aa: CASSRQQGAYYGYTF
cdr3_nt: TGTGCCAGCAGCCGGCAACAGGGGGCCTACTATGGCTACACCTTC
v_call: TRBV5-6
d_call: TRBD1
j_call: TRBJ1-2
clone_size: .

cdr3_aa: CASTNQGWNTEAFF
cdr3_nt: TGCGCCAGCACAAACCAGGGCTGGAACACTGAAGCTTTCTTT
v_call: TRBV5-1
d_call: .
j_call: TRBJ1-1
clone_size: .

cdr3_aa: CASSLGGGYQETQYF
cdr3_nt: TGTGCCAGCAGCTTAGGGGGGGGGTACCAAGAGACCCAGTACTTC
v_call: TRBV11-2
d_call: TRBD2
j_call: TRBJ2-5
clone_size: .

cdr3_aa: CASSLLQGAIYGYTF
cdr3_nt: TGTGCCAGCAGCCTCCTGCAGGGGGCAATTTATGGCTACACCTTC
v_call: TRBV5-6
d_call: TRBD1
j_call: TRBJ1-2
clone_size: .

cdr3_aa: CASSQDFTYSNQPQHF
cdr3_nt: TGTGCCAGCAGCCAAGACTTCACCTATAGCAATCAGCCCCAGCATTTT
v_call: TRBV4-2
d_call: .
j_call: TRBJ1-5
clone_size: .

cdr3_aa: CSASPFPGGSYEQYF
cdr3_nt: TGCAGTGCCAGTCCGTTTCCGGGAGGGTCCTACGAGCAGTACTTC
v_call: TRBV20-1
d_call: TRBD2
j_call: TRBJ2-7
clone_size: .

cdr3_aa: CASSSSRARGLTNYGYTF
cdr3_nt: TGTGCCAGCAGCTCGTCCCGGGCCAGGGGTCTTACTAACTATGGCTACACCTTC
v_call: TRBV11-2
d_call: .
j_call: TRBJ1-2
clone_size: .

cdr3_aa: CASRITGVNEQYF
cdr3_nt: TGTGCCAGCAGGATCACAGGTGTCAACGAGCAGTACTTC
v_call: TRBV2
d_call: .
j_call: TRBJ2-7
clone_size: .

cdr3_aa: CASSLIGGLGYGYTF
cdr3_nt: TGTGCCAGCAGTTTAATTGGCGGGCTTGGCTATGGCTACACCTTC
v_call: TRBV27
d_call: .
j_call: TRBJ1-2
clone_size: .

cdr3_aa: CASSLVAGQSHEQYF
cdr3_nt: TGTGCCAGCAGCTTAGTTGCGGGACAGTCCCACGAGCAGTACTTC
v_call: TRBV7-2
d_call: .
j_call: TRBJ2-7
clone_size: .

cdr3_aa: CASSWTAGNNEQFF
cdr3_nt: TGTGCCAGCAGCTGGACGGCCGGGAACAATGAGCAGTTCTTC
v_call: TRBV5-5
d_call: .
j_call: TRBJ2-1
clone_size: .

cdr3_aa: CATSAGGTEAFF
cdr3_nt: TGTGCCACCTCCGCAGGGGGCACTGAAGCTTTCTTT
v_call: TRBV10-3
d_call: TRBD1
j_call: TRBJ1-1
clone_size: .

cdr3_aa: CASSQGSYNEQFF
cdr3_nt: TGCGCCAGCAGCCAGGGCTCCTACAATGAGCAGTTCTTC
v_call: TRBV5-1
d_call: .
j_call: TRBJ2-1
clone_size: .

cdr3_aa: CASSVRRGRHEQYF
cdr3_nt: TGTGCCAGCAGCGTAAGAAGAGGGCGACACGAGCAGTACTTC
v_call: TRBV5-8
d_call: .
j_call: TRBJ2-7
clone_size: .

cdr3_aa: CASSLGGASGVGDTQYF
cdr3_nt: TGTGCCAGCAGCTTGGGGGGGGCTAGCGGGGTTGGAGATACGCAGTATTTT
v_call: TRBV5-4
d_call: TRBD2
j_call: TRBJ2-3
clone_size: .

cdr3_aa: CASGSEDYDYPSPYGYTF
cdr3_nt: TGTGCTAGTGGTTCGGAAGATTACGACTATCCTAGTCCCTATGGCTACACCTTC
v_call: TRBV12-5
d_call: .
j_call: TRBJ1-2
clone_size: .

cdr3_aa: CASSPSTETQYF
cdr3_nt: TGTGCCAGCTCACCGAGCACAGAAACGCAGTATTTT
v_call: TRBV18
d_call: .
j_call: TRBJ2-3
clone_size: .

cdr3_aa: CASSPRQFFSGNTIYF
cdr3_nt: TGTGCCAGCAGCCCGCGACAGTTCTTCTCTGGAAACACCATATATTTT
v_call: TRBV7-2
d_call: .
j_call: TRBJ1-3
clone_size: .

cdr3_aa: CASSSVVGGLGQPQHF
cdr3_nt: TGTGCCAGTAGTTCGGTAGTGGGGGGGCTGGGTCAGCCCCAGCATTTT
v_call: TRBV19
d_call: .
j_call: TRBJ1-5
clone_size: few

cdr3_aa: CASSLVAAAGANGYTF
cdr3_nt: TGTGCCAGCAGCTTAGTCGCGGCGGCAGGGGCAAATGGCTACACCTTC
v_call: TRBV7-2
d_call: .
j_call: TRBJ1-2
clone_size: .

cdr3_aa: CASSVALSGGGTDTQYF
cdr3_nt: TGTGCCAGCAGCGTAGCTCTTAGCGGGGGGGGCACAGATACGCAGTATTTT
v_call: TRBV9
d_call: TRBD2
j_call: TRBJ2-3
clone_size: once

cdr3_aa: CASSLGTRSNNEQFF
cdr3_nt: TGTGCCAGCAGCTTGGGGACTAGGTCCAACAATGAGCAGTTCTTC
v_call: TRBV7-3
d_call: TRBD2
j_call: TRBJ2-1
clone_size: .

cdr3_aa: CASSDRGRATGELFF
cdr3_nt: TGTGCCAGCAGCGACAGGGGGCGCGCCACCGGGGAGCTGTTTTTT
v_call: TRBV5-4
d_call: TRBD1
j_call: TRBJ2-2
clone_size: .

cdr3_aa: CSVEYPARGNTIYF
cdr3_nt: TGCAGCGTTGAATACCCGGCAAGGGGGAACACCATATATTTT
v_call: TRBV29-1
d_call: .
j_call: TRBJ1-3
clone_size: .

cdr3_aa: CASSIAGTGRSEQFF
cdr3_nt: TGTGCCAGTAGTATAGCGGGGACAGGGCGTAGTGAGCAGTTCTTC
v_call: TRBV19
d_call: TRBD1
j_call: TRBJ2-1
clone_size: .

cdr3_aa: CASRDGHTTYEQYF
cdr3_nt: TGTGCCAGCAGGGACGGACACACCACCTACGAGCAGTACTTC
v_call: TRBV28
d_call: .
j_call: TRBJ2-7
clone_size: .

cdr3_aa: CASSLAGTYEQYF
cdr3_nt: TGCGCCAGCAGCTTGGCAGGCACCTACGAGCAGTACTTC
v_call: TRBV5-1
d_call: .
j_call: TRBJ2-7
clone_size: .

cdr3_aa: CASSIRAGGGEQYF
cdr3_nt: TGTGCCAGTAGTATAAGAGCGGGAGGAGGCGAGCAGTACTTC
v_call: TRBV19
d_call: TRBD2
j_call: TRBJ2-7
clone_size: .

cdr3_aa: CASRSGTEVGVYF
cdr3_nt: TGTGCCAGCAGATCCGGGACAGAAGTTGGAGTGTATTTT
v_call: TRBV11-2
d_call: TRBD1
j_call: TRBJ1-3
clone_size: .

cdr3_aa: CASSQTGTNTGELFF
cdr3_nt: TGTGCCAGCAGCCAAACTGGGACTAACACCGGGGAGCTGTTTTTT
v_call: TRBV7-8
d_call: .
j_call: TRBJ2-2
clone_size: .

cdr3_aa: CASSPTGQGSNQPQHF
cdr3_nt: TGTGCCAGCTCGCCTACTGGACAGGGGAGCAATCAGCCCCAGCATTTT
v_call: TRBV18
d_call: TRBD1
j_call: TRBJ1-5
clone_size: .

cdr3_aa: CASSLREYNEQFF
cdr3_nt: TGTGCCAGCAGCTTAAGGGAGTACAATGAGCAGTTCTTC
v_call: TRBV11-2
d_call: .
j_call: TRBJ2-1
clone_size: .